Reported below is one T cell receptor (beta chain). The antigen is not known. CDR1 and CDR2 from the germline V gene are LNHNV and YYDKDF (reference sequence). The germline V and J ends were trimmed by 8 bases and 0 bases, with 13 bases remaining between them. The CDR3 sequence is 15 residues long. This sample is drawn from a study of cytomegalovirus exposure and HLA in healthy donors. General observations from the study: The study found most TCR sequences rare, yet found some public TCRs in many donors.

Here immunoSEQ multiplex PCR was the method, and the copy in TCRdb shows in-frame clones only, minus some. Here the sample spans some 140,000 clones, less than 90% being singletons. Sequenced input: PBMCs. This TCR came from a man between 18 and 29 years old in good health and CMV-seronegative. The chain carries TRBV15 and TRBJ1-4; D ambiguous. CDR3 DNA sequence: TGTGCCACCGCAACTAACCCTGCAACTAATGAAAAACTGTTTTTT. Protein: CATATNPATNEKLFF.